This T cell receptor beta chain comes out of a study of PD-1 blockade in mismatch repair-deficient tumors. Repertoires were generated with immunoSEQ multiplex PCR, while TCRdb's copy carries only in-frame clones and drops some. The table lists about 14,000 clones, 80% to 85% of them singletons. Whole-study results and caveats: Tumor-resident clones, often undetectable pretreatment in blood, expanded then contracted after pembrolizumab.

Described time point: approximately 11-day in vitro stimulation with candidate neoantigen peptide 4. Worth noting for this clone: The antigen is undetermined.

The trim removed 7 bases at V and 0 bases at J, leaving 9 bases unmatched. Germline V lookup: CDR1 MDHEN, CDR2 SYDVKM. The CDR3 is 16 residues long. The input for sequencing was cells cultured in vitro, taken from a patient treated with pembrolizumab. V gene TRBV28 combines with J gene TRBJ2-1; 7 positions agree with TRBD2. This clonotype was sampled from an adult with mismatch repair-deficient cancer. The CDR3 sequence: CASKSGGTPSYNEQFF. As DNA, the CDR3 is TGTGCCAGCAAGTCGGGGGGAACCCCCTCCTACAATGAGCAGTTCTTC.